The present entry profiles one TCR beta chain with its context. This record comes from a study of blood T cell repertoires in COVID-19. About the research overall: PBMCs, B-cell-depleted T cells, or T cells were the source of the cDNA or gDNA that made up the material.

Assay used: immunoSEQ multiplex PCR; TCRdb lists only in-frame clones, some missing. The top ten clones hold around 8.9% of a sample with a few hundred thousand clones, roughly 87% of them seen once. The V end lost 0 bases, the J end lost 6 bases, and 15 bases lay between the germline ends. This CDR3 comprises 15 residues. Germline-derived CDR1 and CDR2 are LGHDT and YNNKEL (reference sequence). The chain combines TRBV3-1 (or the pseudogene TRBV3-2) with TRBJ2-7, with D maybe TRBD1 (6 bases). What was sequenced was PBMCs or T cells enriched from blood (not recorded which). This clonotype was obtained from a woman between 18 and 29 years old who had recovered from COVID-19. The CDR3 sequence: CASSQEGGDSSEQYF. For the CDR3, the DNA is TGTGCCAGCAGCCAAGAAGGGGGTGATAGTTCCGAGCAGTACTTC.